This T cell receptor beta chain was captured in a study of blood T cells in healthy people across ages. The study, taken as a whole, reports: The lack of PBMC sorting stopped any conclusive naive versus antigen-experienced comparison.

Combining a sample-barcoded 5' primer with a J-beta primer mix, a second PCR ran for about 7 to 11 cycles. Via MiXCR, TCRdb re-called the 5' RACE reads, giving one row per CDR3 protein. The sample includes 1.5 million or so distinct CDR3 sequences, 35% to 45% of them seen just once. Worth noting for this clonotype: Its matching antigen is unknown.

Peripheral blood from each donor was collected in a volume of 9.5 to 10 milliliters. The V and J ends lost 2 bases and 6 bases respectively, with 15 bases between them. The CDR3 sequence is 14 residues long. Germline assignment: CDR1 SGHRS and CDR2 YFSETQ. Material: blood. This clonotype was obtained from a woman aged 18-35 years in good health. The rearrangement uses TRBV5-1 and TRBJ2-7, with D perhaps matching TRBD1 (6 bases). CDR3: CASSLRGSRGEQYF. The CDR3 DNA reads TGCGCCAGCAGCTTACGGGGCTCCAGGGGCGAGCAGTACTTC.